The sequence of this TCR beta chain was determined in a study of T cell responses to AZD1222 COVID-19 vaccine. Study results and caveats: Clonal diversity was possibly underestimated; the donors were predominantly white British and more often female. Researchers report vaccine-associated CD4 TCRs spanning spike, with dominance at 160-218 and 743-854. Targeting of unmutated variant regions was reportedly seen in nearly half of spike-specific TCRs.

V trimming: 1 base; J trimming: 2 bases; junction bases outside the gene matches: 1. This CDR3 has 14 residues. Germline V gene lookup returns CDR1 SGHTA and CDR2 FQGNSA. In regard to this clone: Its antigen is undetermined.

The method was immunoSEQ multiplex PCR; TCRdb's version includes in-frame clones alone and lacks a portion of them. The table shows 100,000 to 150,000 clones, with 90% occurring only once. The chain is built from TRBV7-2 and TRBJ2-5; 7 positions agree with TRBD1. The sequencing used peripheral blood, collected on day 0 of MenACWY control vaccination. This TCR was sampled from an adult in good health. CDR3 coding DNA: TGTGCCAGCAGCTTAGGGGGACAGCAAGAGACCCAGTACTTC. Residues: CASSLGGQQETQYF.